The rows below give T cell receptor beta chains drawn from one sample of a study of control samples from healthy donors and cancer patients. Some clones are missing from TCRdb's copy, which holds only in-frame ones; the method was immunoSEQ multiplex PCR. The sample carries about 110,000 clones, 82% recorded once. The specimen sequenced was blood. The receptor source for this set is a man between 18 and 29 years old in good health. The CDR3 runs from the conserved cysteine through the conserved F or W. A D gene is named only where the DNA matches it firmly. Clone size is shown for a subset of rows, as once, few, many or a class of expanded clone.

clone_size: .; j_call: TRBJ1-1; v_call: TRBV2; d_call: .; cdr3_aa: CASSDGPEAFF; cdr3_nt: TGTGCCAGCAGTGATGGACCTGAAGCTTTCTTT
clone_size: .; j_call: TRBJ2-3; v_call: TRBV29-1; d_call: .; cdr3_aa: CSVAGGLTDTQYF; cdr3_nt: TGCAGCGTTGCCGGCGGGCTCACAGATACGCAGTATTTT
clone_size: .; j_call: TRBJ2-6; v_call: TRBV9; d_call: TRBD1; cdr3_aa: CASSDRGHSGANVLTF; cdr3_nt: TGTGCCAGCAGCGACAGGGGGCATTCAGGGGCCAACGTCCTGACTTTC
clone_size: .; j_call: TRBJ1-2; v_call: TRBV7-8; d_call: TRBD1; cdr3_aa: CASSPKRGDRSNYGYTF; cdr3_nt: TGTGCCAGCAGCCCTAAGAGGGGGGACAGATCTAACTATGGCTACACCTTC
clone_size: .; j_call: TRBJ1-1; v_call: TRBV11-2; d_call: .; cdr3_aa: CASSSLREPEAFF; cdr3_nt: TGTGCCAGCAGCTCGCTGAGGGAGCCTGAAGCTTTCTTT
clone_size: .; j_call: TRBJ1-2; v_call: TRBV7-2; d_call: TRBD1; cdr3_aa: CASSLMAGQVHYGYTF; cdr3_nt: TGTGCCAGCAGCTTAATGGCGGGACAGGTACACTATGGCTACACCTTC
clone_size: .; j_call: TRBJ2-3; v_call: TRBV5-6; d_call: .; cdr3_aa: CASSFDGVLSTDTQYF; cdr3_nt: TGTGCCAGCAGCTTTGATGGGGTGCTTAGCACAGATACGCAGTATTTT
clone_size: .; j_call: TRBJ2-2; v_call: TRBV6-4; d_call: TRBD1; cdr3_aa: CASSDLSGQGGTGELFF; cdr3_nt: TGTGCCAGCAGTGACTTGAGCGGACAGGGGGGCACCGGGGAGCTGTTTTTT
clone_size: .; j_call: TRBJ1-3; v_call: TRBV7-8; d_call: .; cdr3_aa: CASSPGITANTIYF; cdr3_nt: TGTGCCAGCAGCCCTGGGATCACGGCGAACACCATATATTTT
clone_size: .; j_call: TRBJ1-5; v_call: TRBV2; d_call: .; cdr3_aa: CASSERSVLGTTGRFNQPQHF; cdr3_nt: TGTGCCAGCAGCGAACGAAGCGTACTAGGGACCACAGGCCGCTTCAATCAGCCCCAGCATTTT
clone_size: .; j_call: TRBJ2-3; v_call: TRBV19; d_call: TRBD2; cdr3_aa: CASMELAGGSTDTQYF; cdr3_nt: TGTGCCAGCATGGAGCTAGCGGGGGGGAGCACAGATACGCAGTATTTT
clone_size: .; j_call: TRBJ1-6; v_call: TRBV18; d_call: TRBD1; cdr3_aa: CASSGQSNSPLHF; cdr3_nt: TGTGCCAGCTCGGGACAGTCTAATTCACCCCTCCACTTT
clone_size: few; j_call: TRBJ1-1; v_call: TRBV5-6; d_call: .; cdr3_aa: CASSFNWGTEAFF; cdr3_nt: TGTGCCAGCAGCTTTAACTGGGGGACTGAAGCTTTCTTT
clone_size: .; j_call: TRBJ1-1; v_call: TRBV2; d_call: .; cdr3_aa: CASSFGSNTEAFF; cdr3_nt: TGTGCCAGCAGTTTCGGGTCGAACACTGAAGCTTTCTTT
clone_size: .; j_call: TRBJ2-7; v_call: TRBV30; d_call: .; cdr3_aa: CAGTARGQPYEQYF; cdr3_nt: TGTGCCGGCACCGCCCGGGGGCAGCCCTACGAGCAGTACTTC
clone_size: .; j_call: TRBJ2-5; v_call: TRBV9; d_call: TRBD2; cdr3_aa: CASSGGLAGGGETQYF; cdr3_nt: TGTGCCAGCAGCGGAGGACTAGCGGGGGGTGGAGAGACCCAGTACTTC
clone_size: .; j_call: TRBJ2-7; v_call: TRBV12-3/TRBV12-4; d_call: .; cdr3_aa: CASSFLRGTLDF; cdr3_nt: TGTGCCAGCAGTTTTTTGAGAGGGACCCTCGACTTC
clone_size: .; j_call: TRBJ1-2; v_call: TRBV3-1/TRBV3-2; d_call: TRBD1; cdr3_aa: CASSPRQGLSGYTF; cdr3_nt: TGTGCCAGCAGCCCTAGACAGGGTCTATCTGGCTACACCTTC
clone_size: .; j_call: TRBJ2-5; v_call: TRBV9; d_call: TRBD2; cdr3_aa: CASSPSGGQETQYF; cdr3_nt: TGTGCCAGCAGCCCCTCGGGGGGGCAAGAGACCCAGTACTTC
clone_size: .; j_call: TRBJ1-1; v_call: TRBV2; d_call: .; cdr3_aa: CASWGVLNTEAFF; cdr3_nt: TGTGCCAGTTGGGGGGTTCTTAACACTGAAGCTTTCTTT
clone_size: .; j_call: TRBJ2-2; v_call: TRBV4-2; d_call: .; cdr3_aa: CASSLTRFQGTSFPGELFF; cdr3_nt: TGTGCCAGCAGCCTAACACGATTCCAGGGCACTAGCTTCCCCGGGGAGCTGTTTTTT
clone_size: .; j_call: TRBJ2-5; v_call: TRBV6-1; d_call: TRBD1; cdr3_aa: CASSEGGQRGGETQYF; cdr3_nt: TGTGCCAGCAGTGAAGGGGGACAGAGGGGCGGAGAGACCCAGTACTTC
clone_size: .; j_call: TRBJ1-5; v_call: TRBV27; d_call: TRBD1; cdr3_aa: CASRPRTGLNQPQHF; cdr3_nt: TGTGCCAGCAGACCACGGACAGGGTTGAATCAGCCCCAGCATTTT
clone_size: .; j_call: TRBJ1-2; v_call: TRBV20-1; d_call: .; cdr3_aa: CSASRPNYGYTF; cdr3_nt: TGCAGTGCTAGTAGACCTAACTATGGCTACACCTTC
clone_size: .; j_call: TRBJ1-2; v_call: TRBV24-1; d_call: .; cdr3_aa: CATSDPGVTNIYTF; cdr3_nt: TGTGCCACCAGTGACCCTGGGGTGACAAATATCTACACCTTC
clone_size: .; j_call: TRBJ1-6; v_call: TRBV6-5; d_call: .; cdr3_aa: CASSYQGKTNSPLHF; cdr3_nt: TGTGCCAGCAGTTACCAGGGGAAAACAAATTCACCCCTCCACTTT
clone_size: .; j_call: TRBJ1-2; v_call: TRBV11-2; d_call: .; cdr3_aa: CASSLNGYTF; cdr3_nt: TGTGCCAGCAGCTTAAATGGCTACACCTTC
clone_size: once; j_call: TRBJ1-4; v_call: TRBV6-4; d_call: .; cdr3_aa: CASRSWTFGLFF; cdr3_nt: TGTGCCAGCAGATCCTGGACGTTCGGACTGTTTTTT
clone_size: .; j_call: TRBJ2-1; v_call: TRBV5-1; d_call: TRBD2; cdr3_aa: CASSLALAGGQGFNEQFF; cdr3_nt: TGCGCCAGCAGCTTGGCACTAGCGGGGGGCCAGGGTTTCAATGAGCAGTTCTTC
clone_size: once; j_call: TRBJ1-1; v_call: TRBV25-1; d_call: .; cdr3_aa: CASSEEPGQGHTEAFF; cdr3_nt: TGTGCCAGCAGTGAGGAGCCGGGACAAGGGCACACTGAAGCTTTCTTT
clone_size: .; j_call: TRBJ2-1; v_call: TRBV3-1/TRBV3-2; d_call: TRBD1; cdr3_aa: CASSQPGQGANEQFF; cdr3_nt: TGTGCCAGCAGCCAACCGGGACAGGGGGCCAATGAGCAGTTCTTC
clone_size: once; j_call: TRBJ1-2; v_call: TRBV4-3; d_call: TRBD1; cdr3_aa: CASSQDGDSTNYGYTF; cdr3_nt: TGCGCCAGCAGCCAAGATGGGGACAGTACTAACTATGGCTACACCTTC
clone_size: .; j_call: TRBJ2-7; v_call: TRBV2; d_call: .; cdr3_aa: CASNGGEQYF; cdr3_nt: TGTGCCAGCAACGGGGGAGAGCAGTACTTC
clone_size: .; j_call: TRBJ1-2; v_call: TRBV7-9; d_call: .; cdr3_aa: CASSSSRNYGYTF; cdr3_nt: TGTGCCAGCAGCTCCAGTCGGAACTATGGCTACACCTTC
clone_size: .; j_call: TRBJ2-7; v_call: TRBV5-6; d_call: .; cdr3_aa: CASSFRGGEQYF; cdr3_nt: TGTGCCAGCAGCTTTAGGGGCGGCGAGCAGTACTTC
clone_size: .; j_call: TRBJ1-2; v_call: TRBV5-1; d_call: .; cdr3_aa: CASSLGFNRENGYTF; cdr3_nt: TGCGCCAGCAGCTTGGGATTTAACAGGGAAAATGGCTACACCTTC
clone_size: .; j_call: TRBJ2-2; v_call: TRBV5-1; d_call: .; cdr3_aa: CASSLEPTGTGELFF; cdr3_nt: TGCGCCAGCAGCTTGGAACCTACCGGCACCGGGGAGCTGTTTTTT
clone_size: .; j_call: TRBJ2-3; v_call: TRBV9; d_call: TRBD2; cdr3_aa: CASSVATSGGVRTDTQYF; cdr3_nt: TGTGCCAGCAGCGTAGCAACTAGCGGGGGGGTACGTACAGATACGCAGTATTTT
clone_size: .; j_call: TRBJ2-1; v_call: TRBV15; d_call: TRBD2; cdr3_aa: CATSRNRAGGPYNEQFF; cdr3_nt: TGTGCCACCAGCAGGAATCGAGCGGGGGGCCCATACAATGAGCAGTTCTTC
clone_size: few; j_call: TRBJ2-5; v_call: TRBV7-2; d_call: .; cdr3_aa: CASSLRAYQETQYF; cdr3_nt: TGTGCCAGCAGCTTAAGGGCGTACCAAGAGACCCAGTACTTC
clone_size: .; j_call: TRBJ2-7; v_call: TRBV28; d_call: .; cdr3_aa: CASSLSGGFHEQYF; cdr3_nt: TGTGCCAGCAGTTTGTCGGGGGGCTTCCACGAGCAGTACTTC
clone_size: .; j_call: TRBJ1-3; v_call: TRBV5-4; d_call: .; cdr3_aa: CASSPRQSGNTIYF; cdr3_nt: TGTGCCAGCAGCCCGAGACAGTCTGGAAACACCATATATTTT
clone_size: .; j_call: TRBJ1-6; v_call: TRBV10-3; d_call: .; cdr3_aa: CAISETGSYNSPLHF; cdr3_nt: TGTGCCATCAGTGAGACAGGGTCCTATAATTCACCCCTCCACTTT
clone_size: .; j_call: TRBJ1-1; v_call: TRBV7-8; d_call: .; cdr3_aa: CASSLDGWPGVKAFF; cdr3_nt: TGTGCCAGCAGCTTAGATGGTTGGCCAGGGGTGAAAGCTTTCTTT
clone_size: .; j_call: TRBJ1-5; v_call: TRBV7-8; d_call: TRBD1; cdr3_aa: CASRPGTGKEQPQHF; cdr3_nt: TGTGCCAGCAGACCAGGGACAGGGAAAGAGCAGCCCCAGCATTTT
clone_size: .; j_call: TRBJ2-1; v_call: TRBV2; d_call: TRBD2; cdr3_aa: CASSRTSGGGNEQFF; cdr3_nt: TGTGCCAGCAGTAGGACTAGCGGGGGAGGCAATGAGCAGTTCTTC
clone_size: .; j_call: TRBJ2-3; v_call: TRBV6-2/TRBV6-3; d_call: .; cdr3_aa: CASSYKLGLRTDTQYF; cdr3_nt: TGTGCCAGCAGTTACAAGCTAGGTCTAAGGACAGATACGCAGTATTTT
clone_size: .; j_call: TRBJ2-3; v_call: TRBV4-3; d_call: TRBD2; cdr3_aa: CASSQDLGAGGSTDTQYF; cdr3_nt: TGCGCCAGCAGCCAAGATCTGGGTGCGGGGGGGAGCACAGATACGCAGTATTTT
clone_size: few; j_call: TRBJ1-2; v_call: TRBV6-2/TRBV6-3; d_call: .; cdr3_aa: CASSRQDLYGYTF; cdr3_nt: TGTGCCAGCAGCCGACAGGACCTCTATGGCTACACCTTC
clone_size: few; j_call: TRBJ2-1; v_call: TRBV6-1; d_call: .; cdr3_aa: CASSEGLGRGVNEQFF; cdr3_nt: TGTGCCAGCAGTGAAGGGCTTGGTAGGGGCGTCAATGAGCAGTTCTTC
clone_size: .; j_call: TRBJ2-3; v_call: TRBV7-8; d_call: .; cdr3_aa: CASSSAGTTGTDTQYF; cdr3_nt: TGTGCCAGCAGCTCCGCCGGGACCACGGGCACAGATACGCAGTATTTT
clone_size: .; j_call: TRBJ2-7; v_call: TRBV19; d_call: .; cdr3_aa: CASSIEAQSAYEQYF; cdr3_nt: TGTGCCAGTAGTATAGAGGCTCAGAGCGCCTACGAGCAGTACTTC
clone_size: .; j_call: TRBJ1-2; v_call: TRBV9; d_call: .; cdr3_aa: CASSPHSGEANYGYTF; cdr3_nt: TGTGCCAGCAGCCCCCATTCAGGGGAAGCTAACTATGGCTACACCTTC
clone_size: few; j_call: TRBJ1-2; v_call: TRBV24-1; d_call: .; cdr3_aa: CATQGTSNYGYTF; cdr3_nt: TGTGCCACCCAGGGGACCTCTAACTATGGCTACACCTTC